This T cell receptor beta chain was captured by sequencing in a study of blood T cell repertoires in COVID-19. Study-level background: From T cells, B-cell-depleted T cells, or PBMCs came the material, which was cDNA or gDNA.

The ends were cut back, 0 bases at V and 0 bases at J, with 10 bases in the middle. Germline V gives CDR1 SGHTS, CDR2 YDEGEE. The CDR3 covers 16 residues. Original data processing: It was from reference gene primer amplification that nucleated cell counts were estimated. The protocol was immunoSEQ multiplex PCR, while the TCRdb copy is restricted to in-frame clones and leaves out a portion. The V and J calls and clone size were taken over from that table, and D and trimming were inferred from the DNA. In the table there are some 350,000 clones, 70% to 90% of which are singletons. Everyone who took part was roughly 18 to 89 years old, and they came from 20 to 25 US areas. The recovered donors of Cohort 3 showed two negative PCRs, clearance, or symptom resolution.

The sequence was collected from a woman in her thirties who had recovered from COVID-19. Sample: PBMCs or T cells enriched from blood (not recorded which). This chain links TRBV5-8 with TRBJ1-3; no clear D gene. CDR3 sequence: CASSLATDHSGNTIYF. CDR3 DNA sequence: TGTGCCAGCAGCTTGGCCACAGATCACTCTGGAAACACCATATATTTT.